This T cell receptor beta chain was observed in a study of shared clonotypes between healthy human individuals (dated by TCRdb to 2020 to 2021). Background on the whole study: Three men and a couple of women, aged 18 to 49 years, made up the cohort. Per donor, three plates each were used for CD4 naive and CD4 memory, two for CD8 naive, and one for CD8 memory. To estimate repertoire size and how much clonotypes are shared between individuals, the study performed deep sequencing of blood TCR repertoires from a few healthy adults. To increase sequencing depth and limit assay-specific biases, different laboratories used diverse techniques to prepare libraries and sequence TCR repertoires. Between about 0.9 and 10 billion PBMCs per donor were obtained by leukapheresis.

Spanning cysteine to phenylalanine, the CDR3 consists of 16 amino acids. The retained sequence is limited to the CDR3, 48 bases, with the frame set at the first base. V was cut back by 1 base and J by 0 bases, leaving a gap of 12 bases between them. Sequences LGHNT (CDR1) and FRNRAP (CDR2) are obtained from the germline V gene. What the work shows at the level of the full study, not this receptor alone: Sharing across a handful of donors was observed for around 4.8% of naive CD4, 3% to 3.5% of naive CD8, 2.3% of memory CD4, and 0.4% of memory CD8 clonotypes. Sampling was limited to blood, and TCR repertoires in tissue likely differ from TCR repertoires in blood. Based on pairwise subsampling, the degree of clonotype sharing among donors was expected to be affected by sequencing depth. Higher generation probabilities were observed for clonotypes shared by all four sorted-subset donors than for non-shared clonotypes. Rarefaction of sorted-subset datasets indicated incomplete sequencing despite the large sequencing depth. Because the study included a small number of donors, the genetic and exposure-history diversity represented was limited. Estimated clonotype richness was generally larger for naive than for memory subsets.

As for this clone: Its specific antigen is unknown. No base quality values were provided; no much bigger clone lies one nucleotide off.

The donors were healthy, HIV-negative adults with no recently reported acute infections or vaccinations. Every donor was a Caucasian adult living in Nashville, Tennessee, USA. CD4+ T cells were enriched by magnetic negative selection, after which naive cells were positively selected on CD45RA and the negative fraction was taken as the memory subset. After blood collection by leukapheresis, PBMCs were isolated using Ficoll-Histopaque density gradient centrifugation and then cryopreserved in the vapor phase of liquid nitrogen. Analytical flow cytometry was used to check the purity and quantity of every magnetically sorted T cell population. Genomic DNA was isolated from each sorted fraction and quantified by UV absorbance on a Nanodrop 2000c. TCR CDR3 regions were amplified from genomic DNA by multiplex PCR using the deep immunoSEQ assay. Extracted genomic DNA from each cell subset was spread evenly across all wells of several immunoSEQ 96-well plates, with each plate serving as a replicate. Each replicate PCR for sorted subsets received roughly 0.2 ug genomic DNA, equal to roughly 29,000 T cell genomes. Purified libraries were measured with a Qubit 3.0 fluorometer, size-checked on a Bioanalyzer 2100, and measured again with the KAPA Library Quantification kit. Each immunoSEQ 96-well plate was sequenced on its own single-read 150-cycle Illumina NextSeq 550 flow cell. In the source study's methods: Because the immunoSEQ output included only junctional sequences and no quality scores, the filtering could not be the same as the filtering used for full-length reads. Sequences were annotated with PyIR, a Python wrapper for IgBLAST v1.9, using IMGT germline references to assign V/J genes and CDR3. Any read was removed if the V/J assignment was weak (E-value above 1e-6), the CDR3 was missing, or the read contained stop codons, out-of-frame junctions, or ambiguous translated residues. V3J clonotypes were defined by identical inferred V gene, J gene, and CDR3 amino acid sequence. To compute the percentage overlap between repertoires, the number of shared unique clonotypes was divided by the size of the smaller repertoire. Richness of each repertoire was evaluated using RTK rarefaction, the Chao1 estimator, and Recon v2.1 estimates of unobserved clonotypes. OLGA was used to compute generation probabilities for all TCRbeta clonotypes that the gDNA method yielded from a few donors. The table was pulled from immuneACCESS by TCRdb, which kept in-frame rearrangements only. Such tables lose some clones; where checked, under half of the loss comes from unresolved V genes, and the rest has no known cause. The V and J calls and the clone size are those of that table, but D and trimming were determined from the DNA. Recorded for this sample are about a million clones; 60% to 80% of them occurred a single time. The leading ten clones occupy 0.89% of the sample.

This sequence originates from a man aged 18 to 30 in good health. Some clones in this sample may be carry-over from other donors' samples. Sequenced input: memory CD4+ T cells from PBMCs. In light of the paper, this sample's cell subset or site label describes: CD45RA-negative fraction. The sequence is built from TRBV12-5 and TRBJ1-2; the D gene is possibly TRBD1, with 6 bases matching. The CDR3 has the sequence CASGLARTDTNYGYTF. The DNA is as follows: TGTGCTAGTGGTTTGGCCAGGACAGATACTAACTATGGCTACACCTTC. With the portions outside the CDR3 filled from the reference TRBV12-5 and TRBJ1-2 genes, the complete variable region becomes DARVTQTPRHKVTEMGQEVTMRCQPILGHNTVFWYRQTMMQGLELLAYFRNRAPLDDSGMPKDRFSAEMPDATLATLKIQPSEPRDSAVYFCASGLARTDTNYGYTFGSGTRLTVV.